The 9 T cell receptor beta chains below were found in one sample sequenced in a study of Tregs in tolerant kidney transplant recipients. The data were produced by immunoSEQ multiplex PCR, yet TCRdb's version contains in-frame clones alone and is incomplete. The data show 48,000 or so clones, and the top ten clones hold around 0.91%. Specimen: CD4+ T cells from blood, collected before the transplant. These TCRs come from a human donor who received a combined kidney and bone marrow transplant.

Concerning this clone: From the germline J gene comes the end of the CDR3, since the read stops 3 residues before it. J is TRBJ2-1 and V is TRBV19, with TRBD1 matching 7 bases. Germline CDR1 LNHDA, CDR2 SQIVND (reference sequence). The CDR3 length is 16 residues. The junction had 5 bases not matched to a gene; V was cut back by 3 bases and J by 0 bases. CDR3: CASSITGTDSYNEQFF. CDR3 bases read: TGTGCCAGTAGTATTACCGGGACAGACTCCTACAATGAG.

A word on this clone: The read halts 3 residues ahead of the CDR3 end, with the missing end drawn from the germline J gene. The chain recombines TRBV19 with TRBJ2-2; D remains unclear. From germline, CDR1 is LNHDA and CDR2 SQIVND (reference sequence). The germline V and J ends were trimmed by 9 bases and 0 bases, with 11 bases remaining between them. The CDR3 runs 14 residues. The CDR3 sequence: CASKPRTNTGELFF. The part of the CDR3 DNA that was read is TGTGCCAGCAAACCCAGGACGAACACCGGGGAG.

On this clone: The read finishes 3 residues shy of the CDR3 end, and the germline J gene is used to complete it. The chain carries TRBV19 and TRBJ2-5; TRBD2 matches at 9 bases. V shed 1 base, J shed 4 bases, and the junction held 1 base outside the gene matches. The CDR3 runs 14 residues. Germline CDR1 is LNHDA and CDR2 is SQIVND (reference sequence). CDR3 loop: CASSIGSGRETQYF. CDR3 DNA (partial): TGTGCCAGTAGTATAGGTAGCGGGAGAGAGACC. The full variable domain, with the rest looked up from reference TRBV19 and TRBJ2-5, is DGGITQSPKYLFRKEGQNVTLSCEQNLNHDAMYWYRQDPGQGLRLIYYSQIVNDFQKGDIAEGYSVSREKKESFPLTVTSAQKNPTAFYLCASSIGSGRETQYFGPGTRLLVL.

Details on this clone: The CDR3 is cut off 3 residues early in the read; its end comes from the germline J gene. The sample holds other DNA sequences that translate to the same CDR3. The chain combines TRBV5-1 with TRBJ2-7, with 8 bases fitting TRBD2. Germline V gene sequence: CDR1 SGHRS, CDR2 YFSETQ. This CDR3 contains 15 residues. V gave up 0 bases and J gave up 2 bases; unmatched junction bases: 4. The part of the CDR3 DNA that was read is TGCGCCAGCAGCTTGGGAGCGGGAGAGACCTACGAG. This translates into CASSLGAGETYE. The full CDR3 protein reads CASSLGAGETYEQYF. The full variable domain, completed using reference TRBV5-1 and TRBJ2-7, is KAGVTQTPRYLIKTRGQQVTLSCSPISGHRSVSWYQQTPGQGLQFLFEYFSETQRNKGNFPGRFSGRQFSNSRSEMNVSTLELGDSALYLCASSLGAGETYEQYFGPGTRLTVT.

Worth noting for this clone: The read gets to within 3 residues of the CDR3 end, and the germline J gene fills in the rest. This rearrangement joins TRBV6-4 to TRBJ1-2, with D hard to call. V lost 2 bases and J lost 2, with 12 bases in between. The germline CDR1 and CDR2 sequences are MRHNA and SNTAGT. The CDR3 runs to 15 residues. The covered CDR3 bases are TGTGCCAGCAGTGACAATTCAGGTCCAAACTATGGC. It specifies CASSDNSGPNYG. The CDR3 reads in full as CASSDNSGPNYGYTF.

Turning to this clone: The read is 3 residues too short to cover the CDR3 end, so that end is filled in from the germline J gene. J is TRBJ2-2 and V is TRBV7-3, with 8 bases identical to TRBD1. Per the germline V gene, CDR1 is SGHTA and CDR2 is FQGTGA. Trimming cost V 2 bases and J 1 base; bases outside gene matches: 6. CDR3 length: 17 residues. The CDR3: CASSLYATGVNTGELFF. The DNA read from the CDR3 is TGTGCCAGCAGCTTATACGCGACAGGGGTGAACACCGGGGAG.

Notes on this clone: Read data end 3 residues before the CDR3 end; the end is taken from the germline J gene. This chain connects TRBV20-1 to TRBJ2-1; 9 positions agree with TRBD2. The CDR3 is 16 residues long. Losses at the gene ends were 1 base for V and 0 bases for J; bases not matched to a gene: 4. The germline V gene has CDR1 DFQATT and CDR2 SNEGSKA (reference sequence). CDR3 DNA, as far as it was read: TGCAGTGCTAGAGCCCTAGCGGGATACTCCTACAATGAG. Its translation is CSARALAGYSYNE. The whole CDR3 sequence is CSARALAGYSYNEQFF.

Note on this clone: Sequencing ends 3 residues short of the CDR3 end; the germline J gene provides the rest. The genes are TRBV30 and TRBJ2-5, with TRBD2 matching 8 bases. The germline gives CDR1 GTSNPN, CDR2 SVGIG (reference sequence). V was pared by 2 bases and J by 4 bases, with 3 bases of the junction left unmatched. This CDR3 spans 13 amino acids. The CDR3 reads CAWSYTSGETQYF. The DNA read from the CDR3 is TGTGCCTGGAGTTACACTAGCGGAGAGACC.

Points on this clone: The observed sequence ends 3 residues before the CDR3 terminus, with the missing tail filled in from the germline J gene. This chain joins TRBV19 and TRBJ1-1; TRBD1 aligns across 7 bases. CDR3 length: 14 residues. The germline V gene encodes CDR1 LNHDA and CDR2 SQIVND (reference sequence). The V gene end was trimmed by 6 bases and the J gene end by 0 bases; junction bases not matched to a gene: 4. The CDR3 region is CASSTTGMNTEAFF. The sequenced part of the CDR3 DNA is TGTGCCAGTAGCACGACAGGGATGAACACTGAA. Full variable domain (remainder filled in from reference TRBV19 and TRBJ1-1): DGGITQSPKYLFRKEGQNVTLSCEQNLNHDAMYWYRQDPGQGLRLIYYSQIVNDFQKGDIAEGYSVSREKKESFPLTVTSAQKNPTAFYLCASSTTGMNTEAFFGQGTRLTVV.